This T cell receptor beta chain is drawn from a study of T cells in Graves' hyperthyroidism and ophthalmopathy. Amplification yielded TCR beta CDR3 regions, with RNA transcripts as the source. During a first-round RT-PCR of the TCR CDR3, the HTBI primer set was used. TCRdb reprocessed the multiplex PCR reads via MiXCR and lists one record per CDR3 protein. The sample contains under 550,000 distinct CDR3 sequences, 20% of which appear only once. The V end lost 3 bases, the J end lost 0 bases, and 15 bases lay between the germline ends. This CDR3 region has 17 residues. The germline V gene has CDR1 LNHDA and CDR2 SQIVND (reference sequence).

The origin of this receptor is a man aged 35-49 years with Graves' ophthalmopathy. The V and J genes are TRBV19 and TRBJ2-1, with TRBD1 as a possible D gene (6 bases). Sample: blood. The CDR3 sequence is CASSIGWDTSSYNEQFF. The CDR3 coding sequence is TGTGCCAGTAGTATTGGGTGGGACACGAGCTCCTACAATGAGCAGTTCTTC.